This T cell receptor beta chain was found in a study of response to subunit inactivated influenza vaccine. This clonotype turned up a few times. TCRdb reanalysed the RT-PCR reads using MiXCR and keeps one entry per CDR3 protein. The data show about 570,000 distinct CDR3 sequences, roughly 12% seen once. Germline lookup yields CDR1 SGHRS and CDR2 YFSETQ. Trimming at V came to 2 bases and at J to 4 bases, leaving 5 bases not matched to a gene. The CDR3 runs to 15 residues. This sample was also put to use in a study of T cells expressing NK-cell markers. This second study says: For TCR beta, cDNA was produced by 5'RACE template switching with UMIs. Several experiments employed an anti-gamma-delta TCR antibody to confine sorting to alpha-beta TCR T cells. There were a handful of donors in whom these clonotypes also led the CD3+CD56-NKG2C+ fraction.

The starting material was PBMCs from blood, obtained on the day of vaccination. The J gene is TRBJ1-4, the V gene TRBV5-1; 7 bases map to TRBD1. This clonotype originated in a man aged 50 or older who received an inactivated influenza vaccine. CDR3 nucleotides: TGCGCCAGCAGCTTATCGGGACAGTTTAATGAAAAACTGTTTTTT. Protein sequence: CASSLSGQFNEKLFF.